This TCR beta chain emerged from a study of blood T cell repertoires in COVID-19 (TCRdb year 2020). Context from the whole study: Samples covering the acute and convalescent phases of COVID-19 were provided by collaborators in the United States, Italy and Spain. The material from the prospective study consisted of cDNA or gDNA derived from T cells, B-cell-depleted T cells, or PBMCs. Deeply sampled blood TCRbeta repertoires from subjects exposed to, actively infected with, or recovered from COVID-19 were included in the dataset. The repertoires were released in a freely available public database intended as a resource for research on the immune response to SARS-CoV-2. Samples were obtained from the ongoing ImmuneRACE study (first 160 participants) and from over 1,000 subjects provided by 6 global collaborators. Sample metadata almost always included a de-identified subject ID, COVID-19 status, age in years and sex. HLA class I and class II types, where available, came from metadata supplied by the sample provider rather than from assay-based typing. The research as a whole found: Clinical and demographic metadata were provided uncurated, with the amount varying by source and participant.

TCRbeta CDR3 regions were amplified from genomic DNA using the immunoSEQ Assay, a bias-controlled multiplex PCR. The authors processed their data as follows. Within the assay, amplification of reference gene primers was used to estimate how many nucleated cells each sample contained. Sequence reads were collapsed and filtered to measure the absolute abundance of every unique TCRbeta CDR3 rearrangement. For each sample, productive Simpson clonality was calculated by taking the square root of Simpson's diversity index across productive rearrangements. In TCRdb, the immuneACCESS table is reduced to in-frame sequences with V and J assigned. These tables do not hold every clone; where another copy was compared, an unresolved V gene accounts for under half, and the others remain unexplained. The V and J calls and clone size were taken over from that table, and D and trimming were inferred from the DNA. A total of 200,000 or so clones appear in this sample, roughly four fifths of them only once. The ten largest clonotypes hold about 5.7% of the sample.

Collaborating institutions collected whole blood in K2EDTA tubes following their own protocols. For TCRbeta analysis, collaborators shipped samples in one of three forms: frozen whole blood, isolated PBMCs, or DNA extracted from either of those sample types. Details on this clone: Its antigen is unknown. Base quality data are lacking; no much larger clone is found one base away.

The receptor's source is a woman aged 40-49 years with acute or convalescent COVID-19. The sample consisted of peripheral blood.

In nucleotides, the sequence is TGTGCCAGCAGTTCAATCAATTCACCCCTCCACTTT. This gives the protein CASSSINSPLHF. The chain is assembled from TRBV27 and TRBJ1-6, with no confident D gene call. CDR1 and CDR2, looked up from the germline V gene (reference sequence), are MNHEY and SMNVEV. The CDR3 has 12 amino acids, counting the end cysteine and phenylalanine. CDR3 DNA is the only sequence kept; it has 36 bases, read in frame from the first base. V lost 4 bases and J lost 7 bases; the stretch between them is 5 bases long.